This T cell receptor (beta chain) was observed in a study of PD-L1 blockade in urothelial cancer (dated by TCRdb to 2017 to 2019). About the investigation overall: Therapy was started at some point between 2013 and 2015 for all patients, and atezolizumab 1,200 mg was administered intravenously every 3 weeks. About 85% of the 29 patients were males with bladder-origin urothelial cancer, and 18 of 29 reported a prior smoking history. Patients had an ECOG performance status of 0 or 1 and had received between 0 and 3 prior chemotherapy regimens. Blood samples were analyzed at two time points: 3 weeks after treatment start (second dose) and 6 weeks after treatment start. Blood samples gave median yields of approximately 130,000 T cells and 80,000 or so unique TCRs, along with a median clonality of roughly 0.08. The study was an exploratory multi-omic analysis of somatic, immune and clinical correlates of response to PD-L1 blockade with atezolizumab in urothelial cancer. Pretreatment tumor samples, along with matched peripheral blood serially collected before and after atezolizumab treatment, were subjected to TCR sequencing. Durable clinical benefit was defined as a progression-free survival longer than 6 months, and TCR features were additionally tested against progression-free survival and overall survival. Whole exome sequencing and RNA sequencing of pretreatment tumors were performed alongside TCR sequencing in the same patients. Durable clinical benefit was achieved by nine patients but not by the remaining 20. Around 29 patients had pretreatment blood TCR-seq, some 25 had at least one posttreatment blood collection, and some 25 had tumor TCR-seq. What the research found in general, with its limitations: Among patients with durable benefit, tumor-associated TCR clones showed greater expansion in peripheral blood 3 weeks after treatment started (n ≈ 20, p = 0.022). Improved progression-free and overall survival was associated with having pretreatment peripheral blood TCR clonality below the median. Because the sample size was small (n ≈ 31) and many of the analyses were exploratory, the results are meant to be hypothesis-generating.

The CDR3 sequence holds 13 residues, the cysteine and phenylalanine included. Solely the CDR3 DNA is kept, with 39 bases framed from the first base. A distance of 11 bases separates the germline ends of V and J, which lose 4 bases and 5 bases respectively. According to the germline V gene, CDR1 reads MNHEY and CDR2 reads SVGAGI. The time point label here, explained by the study, means: pretreatment peripheral blood. The cohort comprised 29 patients with locally advanced or metastatic urothelial carcinoma treated at Memorial Sloan Kettering on a trial protocol. Peripheral blood mononuclear cells were collected pretreatment and during treatment, with between 1 and 8 total time points per patient. The Qiagen DNeasy Blood extraction kit was used to purify genomic DNA from total PBMCs and tumor samples. Collected pretreatment and during treatment, PBMCs were isolated and stored as previously described.

A remark on this clone: Its antigen specificity is not known. Per-nucleotide qualities are absent, and no much larger clonotype sits a single base away.

To estimate absolute template abundance from read counts, synthetic TCR analog templates were spiked into each PCR. The immunoSEQ assay used bias-controlled V and J gene primers to amplify TCRbeta CDR3 regions from genomic DNA. Sequencing of rearranged TCRbeta segments was performed at approximately 20X coverage. For the original study's pipeline: Sequencing errors were corrected by clustering and CDR3s were annotated against IMGT to assign V, D and J genes. Out-of-frame and stop-codon sequences were excluded, and only productive TCRbeta rearrangements were used in downstream analyses. Clonality was calculated as one minus the Shannon entropy normalized by the log of the number of unique productive sequences. Fisher's exact test with Benjamini-Hochberg correction, at a threshold of adjusted p below 0.01, was used to find clones that differed between time points or between blood and tumor. TCRdb re-hosts the immuneACCESS table, in-frame sequences only. Its copies lack some clones; in the studies checked, an unresolved V gene accounts for under half of them, and the cause for the rest is not known. The D gene and trimming were derived from the DNA, and the V and J assignments and clone size from that table. In all, the sample holds around 50,000 clones, and roughly 84% of those were seen once. The top ten constitute 1% to 1.5% of the sample.

The rearranged chain carries TRBV6-5 and TRBJ2-5; the D gene is possibly TRBD2, with 6 bases matching. This specimen was PBMCs, taken around atezolizumab (anti-PD-L1) treatment. This sequence was found in a man aged 50 to 59 with urothelial cancer. In nucleotide form, the sequence is TGTGCCAGCAGTTTCCGGGAGCGTGAGACCCAGTACTTC. The translation is CASSFRERETQYF.